Reported below is one TCR beta chain. The germline V gene encodes CDR1 SGHRS and CDR2 YFSETQ. CDR3 length equals 15 residues. Trimming removed 3 bases from V and 5 bases from J; junction bases left unmatched: 3. Generated by immunoSEQ multiplex PCR, the TCRdb table keeps only in-frame clones and is missing some. The sample lists 55,000 to 80,000 clones; more than 85% were seen once. The sample belongs to a study of OX40 agonist ivuxolimab in advanced cancers. The receptor comes from an adult with an advanced solid tumor such as melanoma, head and neck, liver or kidney cancer. The chain employs TRBV5-1 and TRBJ2-1; 12 bases agree with TRBD2. Specimen: CD4+ or CD8+ T cells sorted from blood, collected in a trial of the OX40 agonist ivuxolimab. CDR3 loop: CASSSRTSGDNEQFF. The DNA for the CDR3 is TGCGCCAGCAGCTCTAGGACTAGCGGGGACAATGAGCAGTTCTTC.